The T cell receptor (beta chain) under discussion was sequenced for a study of blood T cell repertoires in COVID-19. Some clones are missing from TCRdb's copy, which holds only in-frame ones; the method was immunoSEQ multiplex PCR. The sample includes about 170,000 clones, around 82% of them seen just once. V dropped 2 bases and J dropped 7 bases, with 15 bases sitting between them. Germline V CDR1 and CDR2: MGHDK, SYGVNS. The CDR3 is 15 residues long. This clone has just one count. The sequence was obtained from a human donor with acute or convalescent COVID-19. The donor label of this sample is uncertain. Material for sequencing was peripheral blood. This chain uses TRBV25-1 with TRBJ1-5; no reliable D call. CDR3 sequence reads: CASSERLRGGQPQHF. The CDR3 bases are TGTGCCAGCAGTGAAAGGTTGAGAGGAGGACAGCCCCAGCATTTT.